This T cell receptor beta chain was captured by sequencing in a study of T cells after yellow fever vaccination. Study-wide points: Across the CD4 and CD8 compartments, a small share of clonotypes was present in both. Weaker in magnitude, the secondary response showed a faster peak on day 5 versus 15. Among primary-vaccination clones, most reappeared after the booster, at almost 98% for CD4 and approximately 88% for CD8. Abundant clonotypes from the bulk population could have been carried over as contaminants into FACS-sorted repertoires.

Germline CDR1 SGDLS, CDR2 YYNGEE. This CDR3 contains 14 residues. The germline V and J ends were trimmed by 3 bases and 2 bases, with 10 bases remaining between them. TCRdb ran MiXCR on the 5' RACE reads and lists one entry per CDR3 protein. The sample records approximately 300,000 distinct CDR3 sequences, 8% to 10% being singletons. This clonotype has a count of ten or more. The antigen remains undetermined. The material sequenced was PBMCs, taken on the day of the first yellow fever vaccination. This receptor was taken from a man younger than 30 who received the YFV17D yellow fever vaccine. This chain uses TRBV9 with TRBJ2-3; a weak D match, TRBD2 (7 bases). CDR3 loop: CASSGGGHTDTQYF. CDR3 bases: TGTGCCAGCAGCGGCGGGGGACACACAGATACGCAGTATTTT.